This T cell receptor (beta chain) was profiled in a study of T cell repertoires in cytomegalovirus infection. Turning to this clonotype: The target antigen is unknown.

One entry per CDR3 protein, called by TCRdb with MiXCR from the reads. Here the sample spans around 540,000 distinct CDR3 sequences, roughly 34% being singletons. The starting material was cultured PBMCs, obtained from culture after CMV antigen stimulation. This TCR was sampled from a human donor in good health (CMV status not recorded). Some clones in this sample may be carry-over from other donors' samples.

In nucleotides, the CDR3 is TGCAGCGCTTCCTCCGGGACAGGGTTTGCTGAGCAGTTCTTC. Translated, it gives CSASSGTGFAEQFF. This rearrangement joins TRBV29-1 to TRBJ2-1, with 9 bases matching TRBD1. This CDR3 contains 14 residues. CDR1 and CDR2 (germline): SQVTM, ANQGSEA. Unmatched junction bases numbered 13, after V lost 7 bases and J lost 9 bases.